One and the same sample provided the 15 T cell receptor beta chains below, sequenced in a study of type 1 and type 2 diabetes patients. Amplification started from genomic DNA. Amplification of the beta chain CDR3 used 30 forward and 13 reverse multiplex primers. TCRdb re-derived calls from the multiplex PCR reads in MiXCR, one entry per CDR3 protein. Here the sample spans a few hundred thousand distinct CDR3 sequences, 47% being singletons. Sequencing was performed on peripheral blood mononuclear cells (PBMCs). These receptors were collected from a man younger than 30 with type 2 diabetes.

CDR3: CASRPGPSNYGYTF. CDR3 nucleotide sequence: TGTGCCAGCAGACCGGGCCCGTCTAACTATGGCTACACCTTC. The chain recombines TRBV6-4 with TRBJ1-2; the D is unclear. The CDR3 consists of 14 residues. Germline V gives CDR1 MRHNA, CDR2 SNTAGT. V lost 6 bases and J 0 bases, leaving 11 bases between the germline ends.

The table lists this clonotype with a few counts. This chain joins TRBV7-2 and TRBJ1-1; possibly TRBD1 for D (5 bases). Trimming removed 5 bases at V and 7 bases at J, with 20 bases between. The CDR3 sequence is 15 residues long. In germline, CDR1 is SGHTA, CDR2 FQGNSA. This chain's CDR3 is CASSLRGMRSSEAFF. The CDR3 coding sequence is TGTGCCAGCAGCCTGCGGGGGATGAGGTCAAGTGAAGCTTTCTTT.

This chain uses TRBV6-5 with TRBJ2-6; D gene uncertain. Trimming removed 5 bases at V and 2 bases at J, with 7 bases between. Germline CDR1 and CDR2: MNHEY and SVGAGI. The CDR3 spans 14 residues. The CDR3 DNA reads TGTGCCAGCAGTCGGACGGCTGGGGCCAACGTCCTGACTTTC. Amino acid sequence: CASSRTAGANVLTF.

V and J are TRBV20-1 and TRBJ2-1; TRBD2 matches at 8 bases. CDR1 DFQATT and CDR2 SNEGSKA come from the germline V gene (reference sequence). The V and J ends lost 3 bases and 4 bases, in that order; junction bases with no gene match: 5. The CDR3 totals 14 residues. The CDR3 coding sequence is TGCAGTGCTAGGCGGGAGGCCACTTACAATGAGCAGTTCTTC. As protein: CSARREATYNEQFF.

This clonotype was seen more than once but under ten times. The chain has TRBV6-2 or TRBV6-3 and TRBJ1-1, with 9 bases that match TRBD1. Germline CDR1 MNHEY, CDR2 SVGEGT. CDR3 length equals 13 residues. The junction had 1 base not matched to a gene; V was cut back by 0 bases and J by 8 bases. CDR3 nucleotide sequence: TGTGCCAGCAGTTACTCTGGGACAGGGGAAGCTTTCTTT. This translates into CASSYSGTGEAFF.

The chain employs TRBV29-1 and TRBJ2-7; D is perhaps TRBD1 (5 bases). This CDR3 comprises 13 residues. The V gene lost 0 bases and the J gene lost 3 bases, with 9 bases spanning the gap. Germline CDR1 reads SQVTM; CDR2 reads ANQGSEA. The CDR3 DNA follows: TGCAGCGTTGAAGACCGGACAAGCTACGAGCAGTACTTC. Amino acid sequence: CSVEDRTSYEQYF.

Worth noting for this clonotype: One end of the junction is discordant with germline, which a read error may explain. V and J are TRBV6-6 and TRBJ1-1; D might be TRBD1 (5 bases). Germline V CDR1 and CDR2: MNHNY, SVGAGI (reference sequence). The CDR3 sequence is 15 residues long. The DNA for the CDR3 is TGTGCCAGCAGTGACTCCGGGACCGGCCACACTGAAGCTTTCTTT. This codes for CASSDSGTGHTEAFF.

The chain carries TRBV7-3 and TRBJ1-2, with 7 bases identical to TRBD1. The V gene's germline CDR1 is SGHTA and CDR2 FQGTGA. V shed 5 bases and J 2 bases; nucleotides not matched to a gene: 5. The CDR3 covers 14 residues. The DNA for the CDR3 is TGTGCCAGCAGCCCGGGACAGCTCAACTATGGCTACACCTTC. Amino acid sequence: CASSPGQLNYGYTF. Full variable domain (missing parts from reference TRBV7-3 and TRBJ1-2): GAGVSQTPSNKVTEKGKYVELRCDPISGHTALYWYRQSLGQGPEFLIYFQGTGAADDSGLPNDRFFAVRPEGSVSTLKIQRTERGDSAVYLCASSPGQLNYGYTFGSGTRLTVV.

CDR3 sequence: CASSLPGYQETQYF. The CDR3 DNA reads TGTGCCAGCAGTTTACCTGGGTACCAAGAGACCCAGTACTTC. The V call is TRBV28, the J call TRBJ2-5; D gene unclear. The length of the CDR3 is 14 residues. Germline CDR1 is MDHEN and CDR2 is SYDVKM. The V end lost 2 bases, the J end lost 0 bases, and 7 bases lay between the germline ends.

The gene calls are TRBV20-1 and TRBJ1-4; maybe TRBD1 (5 bases). CDR1 is DFQATT and CDR2 is SNEGSKA in the germline V gene (reference sequence). The CDR3 sequence is 13 residues long. The germline V and J ends were trimmed by 6 bases and 5 bases, with 13 bases remaining between them. CDR3 sequence (DNA): TGCAGTGCCCCGATACAGGACAATGAAAAACTGTTTTTT. Its protein product is CSAPIQDNEKLFF.

The rearrangement uses TRBV7-8 and TRBJ1-2; D perhaps matches TRBD1 (5 bases). The CDR3 runs to 15 residues. With 7 bases removed from V and 1 base from J, the gap between germline ends came to 16 bases. CDR1 SGHVS and CDR2 FQNEAQ come from the germline V gene. The CDR3 DNA sequence: TGTGCCAGCACCTCCGAAGCAGGGATTAACTATGGCTACACCTTC. This translates into CASTSEAGINYGYTF.

Here the CDR3 reads CASSVDRYTGELFF. CDR3 nucleotide sequence: TGCGCCAGCAGCGTCGACAGGTACACCGGGGAGCTGTTTTTT. The V gene is TRBV5-1, the J gene TRBJ2-2, with D perhaps matching TRBD1 (6 bases). V lost 4 bases and J lost 3, with 10 bases in between. CDR1 SGHRS and CDR2 YFSETQ come from the germline V gene. The CDR3 runs 14 residues.

The V call is TRBV20-1, the J call TRBJ2-3; 9 bases map to TRBD2. CDR3 length: 18 residues. Germline V gene lookup returns CDR1 DFQATT and CDR2 SNEGSKA (reference sequence). As DNA, the CDR3 is TGCAGCGTTGGCCCTAGGGGGCGGGGGGGCGGCGGTACGGATACGCAGTATTTT. Translation gives CSVGPRGRGGGGTDTQYF.

V usage is TRBV27 and J usage is TRBJ2-7, with D possibly being TRBD2 (5 bases). The DNA matches TRBJ2-1 better at its end, which makes the J call doubtful. Per germline, CDR1 MNHEY and CDR2 SMNVEV (reference sequence). The CDR3 runs 13 residues. CDR3 amino acids: CASSSAGRGEQFF. CDR3 DNA sequence: TGTGCCAGCAGTTCCGCGGGTCGCGGTGAGCAGTTCTTC.

This clonotype showed up just a few times. V and J are TRBV5-6 and TRBJ2-7, with D hard to call. Trimming removed 2 bases from V and 2 bases from J, with 11 bases in between. The CDR3 has 14 amino acids. Germline V gene lookup returns CDR1 SGHDT and CDR2 YYEEEE. This CDR3 is CASSFVSQTYEQYF. For the CDR3, the DNA is TGTGCCAGCAGCTTTGTCAGTCAGACCTACGAGCAGTACTTC.